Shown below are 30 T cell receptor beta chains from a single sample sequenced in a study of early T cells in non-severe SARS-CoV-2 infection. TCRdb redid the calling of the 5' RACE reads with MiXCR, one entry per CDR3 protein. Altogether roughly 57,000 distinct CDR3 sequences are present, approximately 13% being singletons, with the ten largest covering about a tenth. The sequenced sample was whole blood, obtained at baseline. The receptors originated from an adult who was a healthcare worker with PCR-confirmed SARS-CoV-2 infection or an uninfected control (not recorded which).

The CDR3 here is CASSPAGGTDTQYF. CDR3 nucleotide sequence: TGCGCCAGCAGCCCAGCGGGAGGTACAGATACGCAGTATTTT. The chain links TRBV5-1 to TRBJ2-3; 9 positions agree with TRBD2. Germline lookup yields CDR1 SGHRS and CDR2 YFSETQ. This CDR3 comprises 14 residues. The ends lost 4 bases at V and 3 bases at J; junction bases unmatched: 3. Full variable domain (missing parts from reference TRBV5-1 and TRBJ2-3): KAGVTQTPRYLIKTRGQQVTLSCSPISGHRSVSWYQQTPGQGLQFLFEYFSETQRNKGNFPGRFSGRQFSNSRSEMNVSTLELGDSALYLCASSPAGGTDTQYFGPGTRLTVL.

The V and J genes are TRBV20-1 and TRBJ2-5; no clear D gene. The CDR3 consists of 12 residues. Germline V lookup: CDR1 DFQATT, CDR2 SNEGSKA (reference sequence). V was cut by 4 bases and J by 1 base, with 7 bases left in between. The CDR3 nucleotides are TGCAGTGCTAAGCCAGCCCAAGAGACCCAGTACTTC. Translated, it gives CSAKPAQETQYF.

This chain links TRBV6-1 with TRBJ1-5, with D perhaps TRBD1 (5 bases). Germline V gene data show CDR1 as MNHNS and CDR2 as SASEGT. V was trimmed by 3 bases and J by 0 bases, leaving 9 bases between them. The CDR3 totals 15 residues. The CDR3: CASSEGPYSNQPQHF. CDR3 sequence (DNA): TGTGCCAGCAGTGAGGGGCCTTATAGCAATCAGCCCCAGCATTTT.

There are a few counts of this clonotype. CDR3 in DNA: TGTGCCATCAACCCTGAGGGAGGGTTGACTGAAGCTTTCTTT. It specifies CAINPEGGLTEAFF. The chain is built from TRBV10-3 and TRBJ1-1; D uncertain. Germline assignment: CDR1 ENHRY and CDR2 SYGVKD. The CDR3 length is 14 residues. The V end lost 7 bases, the J end lost 5 bases, and 17 bases lay between the germline ends.

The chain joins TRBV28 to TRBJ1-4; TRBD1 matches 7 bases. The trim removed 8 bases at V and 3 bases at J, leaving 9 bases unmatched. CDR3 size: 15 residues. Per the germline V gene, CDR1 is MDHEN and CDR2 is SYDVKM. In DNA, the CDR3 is TGTGCCAGCGGGGCTACAGGGGCCTCTAATGAAAAACTGTTTTTT. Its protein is CASGATGASNEKLFF. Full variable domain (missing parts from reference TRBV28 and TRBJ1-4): DVKVTQSSRYLVKRTGEKVFLECVQDMDHENMFWYRQDPGLGLRLIYFSYDVKMKEKGDIPEGYSVSREKKERFSLILESASTNQTSMYLCASGATGASNEKLFFGSGTQLSVL.

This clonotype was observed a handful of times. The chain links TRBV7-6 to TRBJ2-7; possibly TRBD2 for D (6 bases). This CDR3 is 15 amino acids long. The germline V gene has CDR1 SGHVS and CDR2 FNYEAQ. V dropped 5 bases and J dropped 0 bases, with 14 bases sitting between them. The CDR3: CASSASGRSSYEQYF. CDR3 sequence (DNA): TGTGCCAGCAGCGCCAGCGGGCGCAGCTCCTACGAGCAGTACTTC.

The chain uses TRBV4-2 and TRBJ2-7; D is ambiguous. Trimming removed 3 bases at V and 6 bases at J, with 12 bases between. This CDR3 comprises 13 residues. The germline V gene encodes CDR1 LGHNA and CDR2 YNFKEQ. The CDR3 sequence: CASSHTYSGEQYF. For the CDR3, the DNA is TGTGCCAGCAGCCATACTTATTCGGGCGAGCAGTACTTC.

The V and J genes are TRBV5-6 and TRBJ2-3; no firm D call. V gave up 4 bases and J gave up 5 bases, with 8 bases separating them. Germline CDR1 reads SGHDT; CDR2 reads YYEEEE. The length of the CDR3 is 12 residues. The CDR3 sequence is CASSPPGDTQYF. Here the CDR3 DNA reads TGTGCCAGCAGCCCGCCTGGAGATACGCAGTATTTT.

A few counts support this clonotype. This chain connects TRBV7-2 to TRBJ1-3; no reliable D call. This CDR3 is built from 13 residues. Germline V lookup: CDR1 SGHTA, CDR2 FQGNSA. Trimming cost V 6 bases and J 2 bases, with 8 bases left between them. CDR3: CASSLSTGNTIYF. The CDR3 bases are TGTGCCAGCAGTCTTAGTACTGGAAACACCATATATTTT.

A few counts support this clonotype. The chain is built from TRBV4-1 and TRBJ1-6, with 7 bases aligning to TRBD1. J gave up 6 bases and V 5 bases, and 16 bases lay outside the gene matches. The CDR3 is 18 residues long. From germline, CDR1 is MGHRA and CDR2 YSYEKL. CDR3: CASSSQSRGKSFNSPLHF. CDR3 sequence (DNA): TGCGCCAGCAGCTCACAAAGCAGGGGGAAATCGTTTAATTCACCCCTCCACTTT.

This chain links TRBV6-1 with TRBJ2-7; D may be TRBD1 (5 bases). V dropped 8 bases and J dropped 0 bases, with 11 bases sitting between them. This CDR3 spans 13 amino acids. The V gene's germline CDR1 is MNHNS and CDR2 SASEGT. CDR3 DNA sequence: TGTGCCAGCGACAGCTTGAGCTCCTACGAGCAGTACTTC. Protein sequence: CASDSLSSYEQYF.

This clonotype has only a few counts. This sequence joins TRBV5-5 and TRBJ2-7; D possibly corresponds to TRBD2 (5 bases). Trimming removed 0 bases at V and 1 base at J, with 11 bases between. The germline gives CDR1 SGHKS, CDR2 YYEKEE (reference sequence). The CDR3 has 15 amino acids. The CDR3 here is CASSLGPGMSYEQYF. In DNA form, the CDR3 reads TGTGCCAGCAGCTTGGGCCCCGGGATGTCCTACGAGCAGTACTTC. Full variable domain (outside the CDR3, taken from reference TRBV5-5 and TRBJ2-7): DAGVTQSPTHLIKTRGQQVTLRCSPISGHKSVSWYQQVLGQGPQFIFQYYEKEERGRGNFPDRFSARQFPNYSSELNVNALLLGDSALYLCASSLGPGMSYEQYFGPGTRLTVT.

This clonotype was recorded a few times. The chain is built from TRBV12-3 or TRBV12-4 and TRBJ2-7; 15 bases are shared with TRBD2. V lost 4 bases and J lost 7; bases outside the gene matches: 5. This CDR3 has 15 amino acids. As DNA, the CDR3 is TGTGCCAGCAGTTCGGGACTAGCGGGGGGAGGGGAGCAGTACTTC. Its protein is CASSSGLAGGGEQYF.

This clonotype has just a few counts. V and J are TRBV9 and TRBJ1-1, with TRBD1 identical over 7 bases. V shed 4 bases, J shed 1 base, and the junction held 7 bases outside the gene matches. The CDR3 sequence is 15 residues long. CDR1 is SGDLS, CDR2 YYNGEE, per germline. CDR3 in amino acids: CASSLTDRSNTEAFF. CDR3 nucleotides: TGTGCCAGCAGCTTAACGGACAGGTCGAACACTGAAGCTTTCTTT.

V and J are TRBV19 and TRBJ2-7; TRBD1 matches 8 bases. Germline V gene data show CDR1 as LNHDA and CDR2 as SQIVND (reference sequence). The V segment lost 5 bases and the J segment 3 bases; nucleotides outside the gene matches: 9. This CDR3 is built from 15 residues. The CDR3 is CASSVGTGTNYEQYF. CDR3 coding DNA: TGTGCCAGTAGTGTCGGGACAGGTACTAACTACGAGCAGTACTTC.

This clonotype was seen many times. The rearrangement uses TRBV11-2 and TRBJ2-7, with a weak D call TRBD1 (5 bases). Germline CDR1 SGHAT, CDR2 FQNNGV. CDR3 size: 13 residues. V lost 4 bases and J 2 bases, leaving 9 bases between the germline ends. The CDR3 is CASSSTGTYEQYF. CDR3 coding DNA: TGTGCCAGCAGCTCTACAGGAACCTACGAGCAGTACTTC. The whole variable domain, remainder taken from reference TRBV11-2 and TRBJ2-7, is EAGVAQSPRYKIIEKRQSVAFWCNPISGHATLYWYQQILGQGPKLLIQFQNNGVVDDSQLPKDRFSAERLKGVDSTLKIQPAKLEDSAVYLCASSSTGTYEQYFGPGTRLTVT.

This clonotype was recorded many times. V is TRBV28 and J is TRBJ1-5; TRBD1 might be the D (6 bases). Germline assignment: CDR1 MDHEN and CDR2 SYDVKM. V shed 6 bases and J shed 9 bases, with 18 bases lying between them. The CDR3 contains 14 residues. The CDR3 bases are TGTGCCAGCAGACAAACTGGACAGTTTGGGCCCCAGCATTTT. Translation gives CASRQTGQFGPQHF.

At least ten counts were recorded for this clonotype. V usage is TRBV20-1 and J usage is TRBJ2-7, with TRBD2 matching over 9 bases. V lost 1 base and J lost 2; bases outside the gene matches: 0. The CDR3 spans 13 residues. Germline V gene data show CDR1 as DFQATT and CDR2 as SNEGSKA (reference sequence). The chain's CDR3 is CSARGLAAYEQYF. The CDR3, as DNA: TGCAGTGCTAGAGGACTAGCGGCCTACGAGCAGTACTTC.

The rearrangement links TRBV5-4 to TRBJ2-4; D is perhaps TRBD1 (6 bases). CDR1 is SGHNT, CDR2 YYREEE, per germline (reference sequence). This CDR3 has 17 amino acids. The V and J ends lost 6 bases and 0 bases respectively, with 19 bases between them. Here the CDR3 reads CASTLTTGDLAKNIQYF. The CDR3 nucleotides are TGTGCCAGCACCCTAACGACAGGCGATCTAGCCAAAAACATTCAGTACTTC.

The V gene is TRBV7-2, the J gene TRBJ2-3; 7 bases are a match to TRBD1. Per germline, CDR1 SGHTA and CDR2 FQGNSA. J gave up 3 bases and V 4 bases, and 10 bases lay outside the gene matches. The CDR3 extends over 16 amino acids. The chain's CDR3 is CASSSDRPARTDTQYF. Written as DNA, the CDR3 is TGTGCCAGCAGCTCGGACAGGCCAGCAAGAACAGATACGCAGTATTTT.

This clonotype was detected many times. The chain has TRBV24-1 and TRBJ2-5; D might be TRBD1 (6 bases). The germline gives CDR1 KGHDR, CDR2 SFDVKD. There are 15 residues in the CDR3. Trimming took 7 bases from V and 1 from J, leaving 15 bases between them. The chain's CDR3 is CATRRRDTGQETQYF. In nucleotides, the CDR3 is TGTGCCACCAGGAGACGGGACACAGGCCAAGAGACCCAGTACTTC.

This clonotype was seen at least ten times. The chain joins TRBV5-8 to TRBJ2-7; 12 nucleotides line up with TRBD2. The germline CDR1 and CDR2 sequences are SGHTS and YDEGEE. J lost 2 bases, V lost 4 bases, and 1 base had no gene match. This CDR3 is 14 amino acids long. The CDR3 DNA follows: TGTGCCAGCAGCCGGACTAGCGGGGCCTACGAGCAGTACTTC. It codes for CASSRTSGAYEQYF. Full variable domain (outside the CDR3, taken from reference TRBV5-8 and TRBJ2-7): EAGVTQSPTHLIKTRGQQATLRCSPISGHTSVYWYQQALGLGLQFLLWYDEGEERNRGNFPPRFSGRQFPNYSSELNVNALELEDSALYLCASSRTSGAYEQYFGPGTRLTVT.

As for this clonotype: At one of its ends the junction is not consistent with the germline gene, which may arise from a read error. CDR3 sequence reads: CASVLAGGRGSQYF. The DNA of the CDR3 is TGTGCCAGCGTCCTGGCGGGGGGCAGGGGTTCGCAGTATTTC. The chain links TRBV28 to TRBJ2-3, with 8 bases fitting TRBD2. The CDR3 extends over 14 amino acids. The germline CDR1 and CDR2 sequences are MDHEN and SYDVKM. Using reference TRBV28 and TRBJ2-3 for the parts outside the CDR3, the full variable domain is DVKVTQSSRYLVKRTGEKVFLECVQDMDHENMFWYRQDPGLGLRLIYFSYDVKMKEKGDIPEGYSVSREKKERFSLILESASTNQTSMYLCASVLAGGRGSQYFGPGTRLTVL.

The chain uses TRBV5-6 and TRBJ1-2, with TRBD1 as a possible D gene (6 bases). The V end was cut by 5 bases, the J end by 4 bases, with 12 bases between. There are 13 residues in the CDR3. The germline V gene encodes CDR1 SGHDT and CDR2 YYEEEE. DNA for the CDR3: TGTGCCAGCAGATCGACAGGTGTCTATGGCTACACCTTC. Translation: CASRSTGVYGYTF.

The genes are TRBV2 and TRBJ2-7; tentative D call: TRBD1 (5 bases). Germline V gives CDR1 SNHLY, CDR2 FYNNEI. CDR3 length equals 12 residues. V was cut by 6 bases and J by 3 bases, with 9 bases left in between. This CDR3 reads CASRDTDYEQYF. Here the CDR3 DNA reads TGTGCCAGCAGGGACACCGACTACGAGCAGTACTTC.

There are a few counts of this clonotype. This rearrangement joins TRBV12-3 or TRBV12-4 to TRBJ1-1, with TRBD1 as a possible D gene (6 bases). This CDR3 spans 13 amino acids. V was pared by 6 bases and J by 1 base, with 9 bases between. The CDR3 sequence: CASRTGRNTEAFF. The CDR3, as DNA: TGTGCCAGCAGAACAGGGAGGAACACTGAAGCTTTCTTT.

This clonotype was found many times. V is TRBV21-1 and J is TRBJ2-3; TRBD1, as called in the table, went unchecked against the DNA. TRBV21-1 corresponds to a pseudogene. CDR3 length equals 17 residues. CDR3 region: CASSKGSTGGRPDTQYF. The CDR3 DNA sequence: TGTGCCAGCAGCAAAGGGAGTACTGGGGGGCGACCAGATACGCAGTATTTT.

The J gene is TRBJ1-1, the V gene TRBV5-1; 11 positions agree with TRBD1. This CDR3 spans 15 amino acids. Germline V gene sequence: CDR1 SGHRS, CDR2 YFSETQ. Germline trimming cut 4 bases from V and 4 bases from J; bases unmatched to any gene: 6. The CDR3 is CASSSTGTGGTEAFF. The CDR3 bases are TGCGCCAGCAGCAGTACCGGGACAGGGGGCACTGAAGCTTTCTTT.

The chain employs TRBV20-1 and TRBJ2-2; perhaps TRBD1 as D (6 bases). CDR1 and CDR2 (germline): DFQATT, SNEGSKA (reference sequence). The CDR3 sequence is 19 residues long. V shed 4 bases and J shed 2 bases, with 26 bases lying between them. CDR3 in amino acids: CSATTRGISAFKNTGELFF. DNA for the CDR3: TGCAGTGCTACAACTAGGGGGATTTCCGCTTTTAAAAACACCGGGGAGCTGTTTTTT.

The CDR3 bases are TGTGCCAGCAGCTTGGAGGGGGCTTATGAAAAACTGTTTTTT. Its protein product is CASSLEGAYEKLFF. This chain uses TRBV7-9 with TRBJ1-4, with 7 bases aligning to TRBD1. J lost 6 bases, V lost 3 bases, and 4 bases had no gene match. The CDR3 is 14 amino acids. The V gene's germline CDR1 is SEHNR and CDR2 FQNEAQ (reference sequence).